The 8 T cell receptor beta chains given below trace back to one sample, sequenced in a study of shared clonotypes between healthy human individuals. The method was immunoSEQ multiplex PCR; TCRdb's version includes in-frame clones alone and lacks a portion of them. The sample shows about 560,000 clones, roughly 79% of them seen only once. Sequencing was performed on PBMCs. These receptors were collected from a woman between 40 and 50 years old in good health. Some clones in this sample may be carry-over from other donors' samples.

The rearrangement joins TRBV6-5 to TRBJ2-6; D is undetermined. The V and J ends lost 5 bases and 6 bases respectively, with 11 bases between them. CDR3 length equals 14 residues. The germline V gene has CDR1 MNHEY and CDR2 SVGAGI. CDR3 amino acids: CASSQMVSANVLTF. Written as DNA, the CDR3 is TGTGCCAGCAGTCAGATGGTGTCGGCCAACGTCCTGACTTTC.

The chain links TRBV5-6 to TRBJ2-7; 12 nucleotides align to TRBD1. V dropped 4 bases and J dropped 6; count of bases not matched to a gene: 5. Germline V CDR1 and CDR2: SGHDT, YYEEEE. The CDR3 length is 14 residues. The CDR3, as DNA: TGTGCCAGCAGCCAGGGGACAGGGGGCGGCGAGCAGTACTTC. It yields the protein CASSQGTGGGEQYF. Together with reference TRBV5-6 and TRBJ2-7, the CDR3 gives the full variable domain: DAGVTQSPTHLIKTRGQQVTLRCSPKSGHDTVSWYQQALGQGPQFIFQYYEEEERQRGNFPDRFSGHQFPNYSSELNVNALLLGDSALYLCASSQGTGGGEQYFGPGTRLTVT.

The gene calls are TRBV9 and TRBJ2-3, with 9 bases fitting TRBD2. The germline CDR1 and CDR2 sequences are SGDLS and YYNGEE. The CDR3 runs 15 residues. The ends lost 4 bases at V and 1 base at J; junction bases unmatched: 4. In DNA form, the CDR3 reads TGTGCCAGCAGCCTCCGGACTAGCGGCACAGATACGCAGTATTTT. Its protein product is CASSLRTSGTDTQYF.

This chain connects TRBV19 to TRBJ2-7, with D possibly being TRBD1 (5 bases). With 4 bases removed from V and 6 bases from J, the gap between germline ends came to 16 bases. Germline CDR1 reads LNHDA; CDR2 reads SQIVND (reference sequence). The CDR3 contains 14 residues. The CDR3 nucleotides read TGTGCCAGTAGTAGCCAAACAGGTTTGGGCGAGCAGTACTTC. This translates into CASSSQTGLGEQYF. Variable domain in full (rest from reference TRBV19 and TRBJ2-7): DGGITQSPKYLFRKEGQNVTLSCEQNLNHDAMYWYRQDPGQGLRLIYYSQIVNDFQKGDIAEGYSVSREKKESFPLTVTSAQKNPTAFYLCASSSQTGLGEQYFGPGTRLTVT.

The J gene is TRBJ2-5, the V gene TRBV2, with 8 bases identical to TRBD2. The junction had 3 bases not matched to a gene; V was cut back by 7 bases and J by 5 bases. CDR1 is SNHLY, CDR2 FYNNEI, per germline. The CDR3 loop spans 12 amino acids. The CDR3 coding sequence is TGTGCCAGCATCCCGGGGGGGGAGACCCAGTACTTC. It is translated as CASIPGGETQYF. Based on the CDR3 plus reference TRBV2 and TRBJ2-5, the full variable domain is EPEVTQTPSHQVTQMGQEVILRCVPISNHLYFYWYRQILGQKVEFLVSFYNNEISEKSEIFDDQFSVERPDGSNFTLKIRSTKLEDSAMYFCASIPGGETQYFGPGTRLLVL.

The chain recombines TRBV18 with TRBJ1-5; D unresolved. CDR3 size: 14 residues. Germline V gene sequence: CDR1 KGHSH, CDR2 LQKENI. The V end was cut by 2 bases, the J end by 3 bases, with 8 bases between. In DNA, the CDR3 is TGTGCCAGCTCACCAACAGTGAACAATCAGCCCCAGCATTTT. Its protein product is CASSPTVNNQPQHF.

Worth noting for this clone: The same CDR3 arises from other DNA sequences in this sample as well. The rearrangement joins TRBV18 to TRBJ1-1; D unresolved. Trimming pared 3 bases from V and 0 bases from J, leaving 5 bases between. This CDR3 has 13 amino acids. Looked up from germline, CDR1 is KGHSH and CDR2 is LQKENI. Written as DNA, the CDR3 is TGTGCCAGCTCACCTGAGTTGAACACTGAAGCTTTCTTT. This codes for CASSPELNTEAFF.

To note about this clone: A far more abundant clone sits one base away, making this likely a read error. This rearrangement joins TRBV29-1 to TRBJ2-6; D is unclear. Per the germline V gene, CDR1 is SQVTM and CDR2 is ANQGSEA. The CDR3 totals 13 residues. Between the trimmed V and J ends, which lost 3 bases and 4 bases, there was a span of 7 bases. This chain's CDR3 is CSVDCAGANVLTF. For the CDR3, the DNA is TGCAGCGTTGACTGTGCCGGGGCCAACGTCCTGACTTTC.